One sample yielded the 16 T cell receptor beta chains listed below, sequenced in a study of T-cell reconstitution after alpha-beta-depleted transplantation in children. For TCRbeta, the library was prepared with unique molecular identifiers. MiXCR, applied by TCRdb to the PCR reads, yields one record per CDR3 protein. The repertoire holds around 60,000 distinct CDR3 sequences, with around 40% as singletons. This sample comprised PBMCs, mostly from graft donor cells, obtained 360 days after TCRalphabeta/CD19-depleted stem cell transplant. The receptors here all came from a male patient under 18 who had a stem cell transplant for acute lymphoblastic leukemia, so the T cells may come from the graft donor.

Details on this clonotype: No conserved phenylalanine or tryptophan is present at the end of the CDR3, so a read error is the likely explanation. The chain combines TRBV9 with TRBJ2-1, with D uncertain. Per germline, CDR1 SGDLS and CDR2 YYNGEE. V lost 3 bases, J lost 3 bases, and 7 bases lay in between. There are 13 residues in the CDR3. The CDR3 is CASSEYIYNEQFY. CDR3 DNA: TGTGCCAGCAGCGAGTATATCTACAATGAGCAGTTCTAC.

The chain carries TRBV6-1 and TRBJ2-3, with 14 bases aligning to TRBD2. V shed 8 bases, J shed 5 bases, and the junction held 12 bases outside the gene matches. Germline V gives CDR1 MNHNS, CDR2 SASEGT. CDR3 length: 17 residues. The DNA of the CDR3 is TGTGCCAGCGGATCCCCCCCGACTAGCGGGAGGGGAGATACGCAGTATTTT. Translated: CASGSPPTSGRGDTQYF.

The chain carries TRBV9 and TRBJ2-2; 8 bases fit TRBD2. Looked up from germline, CDR1 is SGDLS and CDR2 is YYNGEE. The CDR3 covers 15 residues. V lost 0 bases, J lost 6 bases, and 4 bases stayed unmatched. CDR3 residues: CASSVGGGTPGELFF. The CDR3 DNA is TGTGCCAGCAGCGTAGGCGGGGGGACACCCGGGGAGCTGTTTTTT. Drawing the rest from reference TRBV9 and TRBJ2-2, the complete variable domain is DSGVTQTPKHLITATGQRVTLRCSPRSGDLSVYWYQQSLDQGLQFLIQYYNGEERAKGNILERFSAQQFPDLHSELNLSSLELGDSALYFCASSVGGGTPGELFFGEGSRLTVL.

This clonotype has ten or more counts. V gene TRBV12-3 or TRBV12-4 combines with J gene TRBJ1-1; D unresolved. V dropped 3 bases and J dropped 5 bases, with 13 bases sitting between them. The CDR3 is made up of 14 amino acids. CDR3 DNA sequence: TGTGCCAGCAGTTTGGGCCCGGGAGGGACTGAAGCTTTCTTT. This sequence encodes CASSLGPGGTEAFF.

The chain is built from TRBV13 and TRBJ2-3; maybe TRBD1 (7 bases). Trimming took 1 base from V and 6 from J, leaving 14 bases between them. Germline loops: CDR1 PRHDT, CDR2 FYEKMQ (reference sequence). This CDR3 comprises 15 residues. For the CDR3, the DNA is TGTGCCAGCAGCTTAGACCCAGGGGGGTCGGATACGCAGTATTTT. This gives the protein CASSLDPGGSDTQYF.

This chain uses TRBV6-5 with TRBJ1-2; D possibly corresponds to TRBD1 (5 bases). V was clipped by 0 bases and J by 4 bases, with 12 bases between them. Germline CDR1 and CDR2: MNHEY and SVGAGI. This CDR3 region has 15 residues. Written as DNA, the CDR3 is TGTGCCAGCAGTTACTCGACCGGGGGAGGCTATGGCTACACCTTC. This sequence encodes CASSYSTGGGYGYTF.

Only one count was recorded for this clonotype. The chain has TRBV5-1 and TRBJ2-1; 7 nucleotides match TRBD2. The CDR3 runs to 15 residues. Germline loops: CDR1 SGHRS, CDR2 YFSETQ. Trimming took 2 bases from V and 5 from J; bases not matched to a gene: 7. As DNA, the CDR3 is TGCGCCAGCAGCTTCAGGGCGGGAGCCCACAATGAGCAGTTCTTC. It is translated as CASSFRAGAHNEQFF.

The chain is built from TRBV9 and TRBJ2-3; TRBD2 matches 7 bases. The germline CDR1 and CDR2 sequences are SGDLS and YYNGEE. V shed 1 base, J shed 1 base, and the junction held 6 bases outside the gene matches. This CDR3 region has 16 residues. The CDR3 bases are TGTGCCAGCAGCGTATGGGAGGGCCATGGCACAGATACGCAGTATTTT. Encoded protein: CASSVWEGHGTDTQYF.

This clonotype has at least ten counts. V is TRBV12-3 or TRBV12-4 and J is TRBJ2-7; D gene unclear. The ends were cut back, 4 bases at V and 6 bases at J, with 10 bases in the middle. This CDR3 contains 12 residues. The chain's CDR3 is CASSSTRTEQYF. As DNA, the CDR3 is TGTGCCAGCAGTTCTACAAGGACCGAGCAGTACTTC.

CDR3 sequence (DNA): TGTGCCAGCAGCTCCCCGCAGGGGCCCTCCTACGAGCAGTACTTC. This gives the protein CASSSPQGPSYEQYF. The chain combines TRBV7-9 with TRBJ2-7, with D maybe TRBD1 (6 bases). V was shortened by 4 bases and J by 0 bases, with 13 bases between the two germline ends. CDR1 SEHNR and CDR2 FQNEAQ come from the germline V gene (reference sequence). The CDR3 is 15 residues long.

The chain joins TRBV12-3 or TRBV12-4 to TRBJ2-7; TRBD2 matches 11 bases. The CDR3 contains 15 residues. V lost 4 bases to trimming and J lost 1 base; unmatched junction nucleotides: 3. DNA for the CDR3: TGTGCCAGCAGTTGGGGACTAGCGGAGTCCTACGAGCAGTACTTC. Translated: CASSWGLAESYEQYF.

This clonotype has a handful of counts. CDR3 loop: CASSSGAHYGYTF. CDR3 nucleotide sequence: TGTGCCAGCAGCTCGGGGGCACACTATGGCTACACCTTC. This rearrangement joins TRBV12-3 or TRBV12-4 to TRBJ1-2, with a tentative D call TRBD1 (6 bases). This CDR3 comprises 13 residues. V lost 6 bases and J lost 3, with 11 bases in between.

Here the CDR3 DNA reads TGCGCCAGAGGGACAGGAAAAAACATTCAGTACTTC. Residues: CARGTGKNIQYF. J is TRBJ2-4 and V is TRBV10-1; TRBD1 matches at 8 bases. The CDR3 runs to 12 residues. After removal of 9 bases from V and 4 bases from J, the junction contained 2 bases not matched to a gene. The V gene's germline CDR1 is WNHNN and CDR2 SYGVQD (reference sequence).

This clonotype was seen a handful of times. Written as DNA, the CDR3 is TGTGCCAGCTCACCACATGGGGTTGAGGCGGGAGGATCCTACAATGAGCAGTTCTTC. Translating it yields CASSPHGVEAGGSYNEQFF. The chain uses TRBV18 and TRBJ2-1; 8 nucleotides line up with TRBD2. The V segment lost 1 base and the J segment 1 base; nucleotides outside the gene matches: 12. CDR1 is KGHSH and CDR2 is LQKENI in the germline V gene. CDR3 size: 19 residues.

The chain joins TRBV29-1 to TRBJ2-1; no definite D call. V was shortened by 4 bases and J by 9 bases, with 16 bases between the two germline ends. This CDR3 is built from 13 residues. Germline V gives CDR1 SQVTM, CDR2 ANQGSEA. The DNA for the CDR3 is TGCAGCGTTGTTATCGTTTTAGGGTTTGAGCAGTTCTTC. It translates to CSVVIVLGFEQFF.

This clonotype came up a few times. This chain uses TRBV29-1 with TRBJ2-2, with D possibly TRBD1 on 5 matching bases. V lost 5 bases and J 3 bases, leaving 16 bases between the germline ends. The CDR3 totals 15 residues. From germline, CDR1 is SQVTM and CDR2 ANQGSEA. CDR3 sequence: CSVYSPSGYTGELFF. The CDR3 bases are TGCAGCGTTTATTCGCCATCAGGGTACACCGGGGAGCTGTTTTTT.